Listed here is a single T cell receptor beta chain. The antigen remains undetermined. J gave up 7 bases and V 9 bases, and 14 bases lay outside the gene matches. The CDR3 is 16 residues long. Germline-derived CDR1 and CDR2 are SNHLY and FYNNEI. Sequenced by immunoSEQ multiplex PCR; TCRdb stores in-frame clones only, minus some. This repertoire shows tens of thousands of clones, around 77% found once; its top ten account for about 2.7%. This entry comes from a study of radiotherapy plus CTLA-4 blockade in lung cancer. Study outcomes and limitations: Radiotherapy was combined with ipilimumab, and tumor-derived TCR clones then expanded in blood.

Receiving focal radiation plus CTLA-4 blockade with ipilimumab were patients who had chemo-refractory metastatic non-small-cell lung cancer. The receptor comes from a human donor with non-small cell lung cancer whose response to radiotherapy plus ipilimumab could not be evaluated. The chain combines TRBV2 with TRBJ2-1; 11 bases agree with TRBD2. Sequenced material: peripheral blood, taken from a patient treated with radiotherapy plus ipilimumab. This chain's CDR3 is CASLGSSGRAWNEQFF. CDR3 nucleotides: TGTGCCAGTCTAGGAAGTAGCGGGAGGGCTTGGAATGAGCAGTTCTTC.